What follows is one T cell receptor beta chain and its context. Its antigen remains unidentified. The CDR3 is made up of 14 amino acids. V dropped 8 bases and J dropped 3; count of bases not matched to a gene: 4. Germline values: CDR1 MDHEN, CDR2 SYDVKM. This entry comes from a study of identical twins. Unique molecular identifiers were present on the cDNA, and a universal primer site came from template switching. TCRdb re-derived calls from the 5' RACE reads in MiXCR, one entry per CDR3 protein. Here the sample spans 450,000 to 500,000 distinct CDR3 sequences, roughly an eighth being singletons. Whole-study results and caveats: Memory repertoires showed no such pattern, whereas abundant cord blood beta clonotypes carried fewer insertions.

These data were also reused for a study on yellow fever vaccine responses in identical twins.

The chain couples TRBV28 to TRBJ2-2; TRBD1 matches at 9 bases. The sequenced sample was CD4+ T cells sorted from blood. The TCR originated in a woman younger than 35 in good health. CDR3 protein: CASLRDRDTGELFF. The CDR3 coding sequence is TGTGCCAGCCTCCGGGACAGGGACACCGGGGAGCTGTTTTTT. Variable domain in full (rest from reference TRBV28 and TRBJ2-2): DVKVTQSSRYLVKRTGEKVFLECVQDMDHENMFWYRQDPGLGLRLIYFSYDVKMKEKGDIPEGYSVSREKKERFSLILESASTNQTSMYLCASLRDRDTGELFFGEGSRLTVL.